The 24 T cell receptor beta chains reported below all come from one sample, sequenced in a study of T cells in localized non-small cell lung cancer. Produced via immunoSEQ multiplex PCR; TCRdb's table is partial and in-frame only. The table shows roughly 1,700 clones, with around 40% occurring only once. The sequencing here drew on lung tumor tissue, taken before any cancer treatment. The receptors were sampled from a female donor older than 55 with stage I lung adenocarcinoma.

V is TRBV29-1 and J is TRBJ1-2; no clear D. There are 15 residues in the CDR3. Per germline, CDR1 SQVTM and CDR2 ANQGSEA. Trimming took 4 bases from V and 0 from J, leaving 15 bases between them. The CDR3 is CSVGDSTDTNYGYTF. The CDR3 DNA reads TGCAGCGTTGGAGACTCGACCGATACTAACTATGGCTACACCTTC.

This clone was observed a handful of times. The rearrangement uses TRBV9 and TRBJ1-5; D is unclear. The CDR3 is 14 amino acids. Looked up from germline, CDR1 is SGDLS and CDR2 is YYNGEE. V lost 5 bases to trimming and J lost 3 bases, with 12 bases between them. Here the CDR3 reads CASSSDGINQPQHF. The CDR3 DNA follows: TGTGCCAGCAGTTCGGACGGAATCAATCAGCCCCAGCATTTT.

The gene calls are TRBV14 and TRBJ2-5; D gene ambiguous. The CDR3 has 13 amino acids. Germline V gene data show CDR1 as SGHDN and CDR2 as FVKESK. With 4 bases removed from V and 3 bases from J, the gap between germline ends came to 9 bases. DNA for the CDR3: TGTGCCAGCAGCCCGACCCGGAAAGAGACCCAGTACTTC. This gives the protein CASSPTRKETQYF.

The V call is TRBV14, the J call TRBJ2-3, with 8 bases aligning to TRBD1. The CDR3 covers 17 residues. The trim removed 2 bases at V and 1 base at J, leaving 8 bases unmatched. The germline V gene encodes CDR1 SGHDN and CDR2 FVKESK. The DNA for the CDR3 is TGTGCCAGCAGCCAAATCCGACAGGGGACAGGCACAGATACGCAGTATTTT. Protein: CASSQIRQGTGTDTQYF.

This chain links TRBV28 with TRBJ2-1; TRBD2 is a possible D gene (7 bases). Germline CDR1 reads MDHEN; CDR2 reads SYDVKM. Trimming removed 10 bases from V and 0 bases from J, with 16 bases in between. The CDR3 runs 15 residues. The CDR3 sequence is CATQKGGGSYNEQFF. CDR3 bases: TGTGCCACCCAAAAAGGGGGGGGCTCCTACAATGAGCAGTTCTTC.

This clone was picked up a small number of times. This chain uses TRBV4-1 with TRBJ2-4; TRBD1 aligns across 8 bases. From germline, CDR1 is MGHRA and CDR2 YSYEKL. Germline trimming cut 3 bases from V and 0 bases from J; bases unmatched to any gene: 4. The CDR3 has 16 residues. For the CDR3, the DNA is TGCGCCAGCAGCCAGGCAGGGGGCCTAGCCAAAAACATTCAGTACTTC. Residues: CASSQAGGLAKNIQYF.

The rearrangement links TRBV14 to TRBJ2-1; the D is unclear. The CDR3 contains 17 residues. The V gene lost 2 bases and the J gene lost 5 bases, with 19 bases spanning the gap. CDR1 is SGHDN, CDR2 FVKESK, per germline. CDR3 DNA: TGTGCCAGCAGCCAATCACGACAAGGATGGTACGACAATGAGCAGTTCTTC. Protein sequence: CASSQSRQGWYDNEQFF.

The chain links TRBV19 to TRBJ1-1; 8 bases align to TRBD1. V shed 6 bases, J shed 1 base, and the junction held 7 bases outside the gene matches. This CDR3 is built from 15 residues. Germline CDR1 reads LNHDA; CDR2 reads SQIVND (reference sequence). In nucleotides, the CDR3 is TGTGCCAGTAGCGGAACAGGGGGATCGAACACTGAAGCTTTCTTT. This sequence encodes CASSGTGGSNTEAFF. The full variable domain, in which reference TRBV19 and TRBJ1-1 provide the parts outside the CDR3, is DGGITQSPKYLFRKEGQNVTLSCEQNLNHDAMYWYRQDPGQGLRLIYYSQIVNDFQKGDIAEGYSVSREKKESFPLTVTSAQKNPTAFYLCASSGTGGSNTEAFFGQGTRLTVV.

The chain couples TRBV6-8 to TRBJ1-1; D is ambiguous. CDR1 and CDR2 from the germline V gene are MNHGY and SAAAGT. V lost 8 bases to trimming and J lost 1 base, with 14 bases between them. The CDR3 has 14 amino acids. The CDR3 is CASGSRYGNTEAFF. In DNA form, the CDR3 reads TGTGCCAGCGGGTCGAGGTATGGGAACACTGAAGCTTTCTTT.

Only a few counts were recorded for this clone. The chain employs TRBV28 and TRBJ2-7; D may be TRBD1 or TRBD2 (6 bases each). The germline V gene has CDR1 MDHEN and CDR2 SYDVKM. This CDR3 contains 18 residues. V was cut by 2 bases and J by 6 bases, with 26 bases left in between. In DNA, the CDR3 is TGTGCCAGCAGTTTAATTCGGCTAGAAGGGGGAGGTCGTCGCGAGCAGTACGTC. Its translation: CASSLIRLEGGGRREQYV.

The V and J genes are TRBV19 and TRBJ1-3; no clear D gene. There are 17 residues in the CDR3. The V and J ends lost 4 bases and 4 bases respectively, with 20 bases between them. Germline CDR1 and CDR2: LNHDA and SQIVND (reference sequence). Here the CDR3 reads CASSKEASRTPGNTIYF. The CDR3 coding sequence is TGTGCCAGTAGTAAAGAGGCCTCCCGGACCCCGGGAAACACCATATATTTT.

The V gene is TRBV6-8, the J gene TRBJ1-4, with a weak D call TRBD1 (5 bases). CDR1 is MNHGY and CDR2 is SAAAGT in the germline V gene. The CDR3 sequence is 14 residues long. V was clipped by 5 bases and J by 3 bases, with 10 bases between them. CDR3 loop: CASSDSAANEKLFF. As DNA, the CDR3 is TGTGCCAGCAGTGACAGTGCCGCTAATGAAAAACTGTTTTTT.

The V gene is TRBV19, the J gene TRBJ1-3; D unresolved. Between the trimmed V and J ends, which lost 3 bases and 0 bases, there was a span of 9 bases. Germline values: CDR1 LNHDA, CDR2 SQIVND (reference sequence). The CDR3 consists of 15 residues. The CDR3 region has the DNA TGTGCCAGTAGTATGGACTCAACCTCTGGAAACACCATATATTTT. It codes for CASSMDSTSGNTIYF.

The chain joins TRBV19 to TRBJ1-2, with a tentative D call TRBD1 (5 bases). This CDR3 has 14 amino acids. V lost 3 bases and J 6 bases, leaving 14 bases between the germline ends. Germline assignment: CDR1 LNHDA and CDR2 SQIVND (reference sequence). The CDR3 DNA reads TGTGCCAGTAGTATCGGCAGGGTGATAAATGGCTACACCTTC. Its translation is CASSIGRVINGYTF.

The chain recombines TRBV6-8 with TRBJ2-2, with TRBD1 as a possible D gene (6 bases). With 4 bases removed from V and 6 bases from J, the gap between germline ends came to 12 bases. The germline CDR1 and CDR2 sequences are MNHGY and SAAAGT. The length of the CDR3 is 14 residues. CDR3 in DNA: TGTGCCAGCAGTTCCACCGACAGGTCCGGGGAGCTGTTTTTT. This sequence encodes CASSSTDRSGELFF.

This chain links TRBV14 with TRBJ2-3, with 15 bases aligning to TRBD2. Looked up from germline, CDR1 is SGHDN and CDR2 is FVKESK. Germline trimming cut 0 bases from V and 5 bases from J; bases unmatched to any gene: 3. The CDR3 contains 17 residues. DNA of the CDR3: TGTGCCAGCAGCCAAGATTGGGGACTAGCGGGGGGAGATACGCAGTATTTT. Protein product: CASSQDWGLAGGDTQYF.

The chain recombines TRBV28 with TRBJ1-2; D gene ambiguous. Germline V gene data show CDR1 as MDHEN and CDR2 as SYDVKM. Between the trimmed V and J ends, which lost 2 bases and 9 bases, there was a span of 10 bases. The CDR3 loop spans 12 amino acids. The CDR3 DNA is TGTGCCAGCAGTTTAACAGTTGTCAGCTACACCTTC. Translated, it gives CASSLTVVSYTF.

This clone was counted a few times. The chain carries TRBV6-8 and TRBJ1-2; the match to TRBD1 covers 7 bases. J was trimmed by 7 bases and V by 5 bases; bases with no gene match: 10. CDR1 and CDR2 (germline): MNHGY, SAAAGT. The CDR3 spans 14 residues. The CDR3 here is CASSPQGGASGYTF. CDR3 sequence (DNA): TGTGCCAGCAGTCCCCAGGGGGGGGCCTCTGGCTACACCTTC.

This clone was detected a few times. This rearrangement joins TRBV9 to TRBJ2-7; TRBD1 agrees at 8 bases. V lost 6 bases to trimming and J lost 0 bases; unmatched junction nucleotides: 5. Germline-derived CDR1 and CDR2 are SGDLS and YYNGEE. This CDR3 is built from 14 residues. Here the CDR3 DNA reads TGTGCCAGCAAGGCGGACAGGGTCTCCTACGAGCAGTACTTC. Its translation: CASKADRVSYEQYF.

J is TRBJ2-2 and V is TRBV18; D uncertain. V lost 3 bases and J 0 bases, leaving 5 bases between the germline ends. Germline V gene sequence: CDR1 KGHSH, CDR2 LQKENI. This CDR3 contains 14 residues. The CDR3 spells CASSPRTNTGELFF. DNA of the CDR3: TGTGCCAGCTCACCTCGGACGAACACCGGGGAGCTGTTTTTT.

This rearrangement joins TRBV19 to TRBJ2-1; the D gene is possibly TRBD2 (5 bases). The CDR3 consists of 15 residues. V shed 2 bases and J shed 6 bases, with 14 bases lying between them. Germline V gene data show CDR1 as LNHDA and CDR2 as SQIVND (reference sequence). CDR3 coding DNA: TGTGCCAGTAGTATAAAAGGGAGAGGGTTCAATGAGCAGTTCTTC. As protein: CASSIKGRGFNEQFF.

The chain combines TRBV11-3 with TRBJ2-1; 9 nucleotides agree with TRBD1. Trimming took 5 bases from V and 2 from J; bases not matched to a gene: 13. Germline V gene data show CDR1 as SGHNT and CDR2 as YENEEA. This CDR3 has 18 amino acids. CDR3 bases: TGTGCCAGCAGCGCTAGGGGATCCGGGACAGGGCCCTACAATGAGCAGTTCTTC. The encoded protein is CASSARGSGTGPYNEQFF.

This clone was picked up a small number of times. V usage is TRBV25-1 and J usage is TRBJ2-7; D gene ambiguous. V lost 3 bases and J lost 3, with 12 bases in between. Germline V gene lookup returns CDR1 MGHDK and CDR2 SYGVNS. The length of the CDR3 is 14 residues. The CDR3 loop reads CASSDPAGLYEQYF. CDR3 in DNA: TGTGCCAGCAGTGACCCCGCTGGTCTCTACGAGCAGTACTTC.

This clone was detected a few times. This rearrangement joins TRBV18 to TRBJ2-4; 7 bases fit TRBD1. The CDR3 has 16 amino acids. V gave up 6 bases and J gave up 0 bases; unmatched junction bases: 8. Germline loops: CDR1 KGHSH, CDR2 LQKENI. CDR3 sequence: CASSQDRVGAKNIQYF. CDR3 DNA sequence: TGTGCCAGCTCCCAAGACAGGGTAGGAGCCAAAAACATTCAGTACTTC.